This passage covers 26 T cell receptor beta chains from one sample sequenced in a study of blood T cell repertoires in COVID-19. Clones were sequenced by immunoSEQ multiplex PCR, and TCRdb holds only the in-frame ones, with some missing. This sample has 58,000 or so clones; about 88% occur once, and the top ten carry 8% to 9%. Specimen: peripheral blood. These TCRs come from a woman aged 70-85 years with active COVID-19.

The rearrangement links TRBV6-5 to TRBJ2-3, with TRBD2 matching 13 bases. Per germline, CDR1 MNHEY and CDR2 SVGAGI. This CDR3 is 13 amino acids long. Trimming took 9 bases from V and 6 from J; bases not matched to a gene: 3. CDR3: CASTTSGRDTQYF. The CDR3 bases are TGTGCCAGTACGACTAGCGGGAGGGATACGCAGTATTTT.

The chain couples TRBV27 to TRBJ2-1; D uncertain. CDR3 length: 15 residues. Germline CDR1 is MNHEY and CDR2 is SMNVEV (reference sequence). V lost 7 bases and J 3 bases, leaving 16 bases between the germline ends. The CDR3: CASKAFLAVYNEQFF. CDR3 nucleotides: TGTGCCAGCAAGGCCTTCCTCGCGGTCTACAATGAGCAGTTCTTC.

The rearrangement uses TRBV30 and TRBJ1-1; no clear D. CDR1 is GTSNPN, CDR2 SVGIG, per germline (reference sequence). The CDR3 loop spans 13 amino acids. The V end lost 2 bases, the J end lost 2 bases, and 9 bases lay between the germline ends. CDR3 amino acids: CAWSLSSNTEAFF. The CDR3 nucleotides are TGTGCCTGGAGTCTTAGCAGCAACACTGAAGCTTTCTTT.

The chain couples TRBV27 to TRBJ1-1; 7 bases line up with TRBD1. Losses at the gene ends were 4 bases for V and 1 base for J; bases not matched to a gene: 6. Germline values: CDR1 MNHEY, CDR2 SMNVEV (reference sequence). The CDR3 runs 15 residues. The CDR3 sequence is CASSWGRTGNTEAFF. The CDR3, as DNA: TGTGCCAGCAGTTGGGGTCGGACAGGGAACACTGAAGCTTTCTTT.

The J gene is TRBJ1-5, the V gene TRBV6-5; D unclear. From germline, CDR1 is MNHEY and CDR2 SVGAGI. Trimming pared 0 bases from V and 11 bases from J, leaving 11 bases between. The CDR3 totals 13 residues. CDR3 amino acids: CASSYSIGRAQHF. The CDR3 DNA follows: TGTGCCAGCAGTTACTCGATCGGTCGGGCCCAGCATTTT.

V and J are TRBV2 and TRBJ1-2; 8 positions match TRBD1. V was pared by 6 bases and J by 4 bases, with 7 bases of the junction left unmatched. Germline V gene data show CDR1 as SNHLY and CDR2 as FYNNEI. This CDR3 has 14 residues. In nucleotides, the CDR3 is TGTGCCAGCAGACTACAGGGGGGAAGCTATGGCTACACCTTC. It encodes CASRLQGGSYGYTF.

The chain has TRBV27 and TRBJ1-1, with D possibly being TRBD1 (6 bases). This CDR3 is 12 amino acids long. The germline V and J ends were trimmed by 9 bases and 11 bases, with 19 bases remaining between them. CDR1 and CDR2 (germline): MNHEY, SMNVEV (reference sequence). CDR3 in DNA: TGTGCCAGTTTCTCCGGGGGGCGAAAGGCTTTCTTT. Translating it yields CASFSGGRKAFF.

V gene TRBV23-1 combines with J gene TRBJ1-5; 9 bases agree with TRBD1. TRBV23-1 is flagged as an ORF with uncertain function. The CDR3 covers 16 residues. After removal of 3 bases from V and 5 bases from J, the junction contained 8 bases not matched to a gene. CDR3 region: CASSQGDRGYYQPQHF. DNA for the CDR3: TGCGCCAGCAGTCAGGGAGACAGGGGGTATTATCAGCCCCAGCATTTT.

V is TRBV18 and J is TRBJ1-1, with 8 bases lining up with TRBD1. This CDR3 is 15 amino acids long. J gave up 4 bases and V 1 base, and 5 bases lay outside the gene matches. The germline V gene encodes CDR1 KGHSH and CDR2 LQKENI. In DNA form, the CDR3 reads TGTGCCAGCTCACCACGGCAGGGGGCTGGCACTGAAGCTTTCTTT. This sequence encodes CASSPRQGAGTEAFF.

The chain couples TRBV27 to TRBJ1-5, with D perhaps matching TRBD1 (6 bases). Germline V gene lookup returns CDR1 MNHEY and CDR2 SMNVEV (reference sequence). The CDR3 length is 14 residues. Trimming stripped 5 bases from V and 2 bases from J, with 10 bases between. The CDR3 loop is CASSPGGGNQPQHF. In DNA, the CDR3 is TGTGCCAGCAGTCCGGGGGGCGGCAATCAGCCCCAGCATTTT.

The gene calls are TRBV28 and TRBJ1-1, with D unclear. The CDR3 has 12 residues. V lost 7 bases and J 1 base, leaving 7 bases between the germline ends. Per the germline V gene, CDR1 is MDHEN and CDR2 is SYDVKM. The CDR3 here is CASTPWNTEAFF. The CDR3 nucleotides are TGTGCCAGCACTCCGTGGAACACTGAAGCTTTCTTT.

The chain is built from TRBV18 and TRBJ2-5, with 7 positions matching TRBD2. The J segment lost 4 bases and the V segment lost 1 base, leaving 0 bases of the junction unmatched. Germline V gene lookup returns CDR1 KGHSH and CDR2 LQKENI. The CDR3 is 13 amino acids. CDR3 region: CASSPQRGETQYF. In DNA form, the CDR3 reads TGTGCCAGCTCACCACAGCGGGGAGAGACCCAGTACTTC.

The rearrangement links TRBV4-1 to TRBJ2-1; 11 positions match TRBD2. The CDR3 extends over 14 amino acids. In germline, CDR1 is MGHRA, CDR2 YSYEKL. Trimming took 4 bases from V and 7 from J; bases not matched to a gene: 3. The DNA for the CDR3 is TGCGCCAGCAGCCGCGGGACTAGCGGAAATGAGCAGTTCTTC. It yields the protein CASSRGTSGNEQFF.

In its sample, this clone was seen once. The rearrangement links TRBV5-1 to TRBJ2-3, with D perhaps TRBD1 (6 bases). The CDR3 runs to 15 residues. CDR1 is SGHRS and CDR2 is YFSETQ in the germline V gene. The ends were cut back, 3 bases at V and 0 bases at J, with 11 bases in the middle. The CDR3 is CASSSGQTSTDTQYF. CDR3 in DNA: TGCGCCAGCAGCTCCGGACAGACTAGCACAGATACGCAGTATTTT.

This clone came up once. The chain has TRBV5-4 and TRBJ1-6; the D gene is possibly TRBD1 (5 bases). Germline CDR1 SGHNT, CDR2 YYREEE (reference sequence). Trimming stripped 0 bases from V and 7 bases from J, with 8 bases between. The CDR3 sequence is 14 residues long. CDR3 sequence: CASSLGGLNSPLHF. CDR3 in DNA: TGTGCCAGCAGCTTGGGGGGACTCAATTCACCCCTCCACTTT.

This chain connects TRBV5-4 to TRBJ2-5, with TRBD1 identical over 7 bases. CDR1 and CDR2 from the germline V gene are SGHNT and YYREEE (reference sequence). With V trimmed by 4 bases and J by 7 bases, 13 bases remained unmatched. The length of the CDR3 is 15 residues. CDR3 DNA: TGTGCCAGCAGCCGCACCGAGACAGGGCAGGGGACCCAGTACTTC. Residues: CASSRTETGQGTQYF.

The genes are TRBV25-1 and TRBJ2-1; D is perhaps TRBD1 (5 bases). There are 13 residues in the CDR3. Germline CDR1 is MGHDK and CDR2 is SYGVNS. The ends were cut back, 8 bases at V and 3 bases at J, with 11 bases in the middle. CDR3 DNA: TGTGCCAGCGGAGACAGATACTACAATGAGCAGTTCTTC. This codes for CASGDRYYNEQFF.

The V gene is TRBV5-1, the J gene TRBJ2-3; a possible D gene is TRBD2 (6 bases). This CDR3 has 16 amino acids. V was pared by 4 bases and J by 7 bases, with 22 bases between. Germline CDR1 SGHRS, CDR2 YFSETQ. The CDR3 DNA reads as TGCGCCAGCAGCGCCCAAGCGGGTCAAGAGGGGCATACGCAGTATTTT. Protein sequence: CASSAQAGQEGHTQYF.

This chain links TRBV4-1 with TRBJ2-7, with a possible D match to TRBD1 (6 bases). V gave up 4 bases and J gave up 4 bases, with 23 bases separating them. The germline gives CDR1 MGHRA, CDR2 YSYEKL. The CDR3 runs to 17 residues. CDR3 nucleotide sequence: TGCGCCAGCAGCCGAGGGACACCCCTGACGGGGTTTTACGAGCAGTACTTC. The encoded protein is CASSRGTPLTGFYEQYF.

DNA for the CDR3: TGTGCCAGCAGTACACGACAGGGGTACTATGGCTACACCTTC. It yields the protein CASSTRQGYYGYTF. The gene calls are TRBV27 and TRBJ1-2, with 8 bases fitting TRBD1. With V trimmed by 5 bases and J by 3 bases, 5 bases remained unmatched. This CDR3 has 14 amino acids. CDR1 is MNHEY and CDR2 is SMNVEV in the germline V gene (reference sequence).

The chain combines TRBV6-1 with TRBJ1-2, with D possibly TRBD1 on 6 matching bases. The V end was cut by 1 base, the J end by 5 bases, with 11 bases between. CDR3 length: 14 amino acids. Looked up from germline, CDR1 is MNHNS and CDR2 is SASEGT. The CDR3, as DNA: TGTGCCAGCAGTGAAGAGGCCAGGGGATATGGCTACACCTTC. Translated, it gives CASSEEARGYGYTF.

The chain combines TRBV24-1 with TRBJ1-1, with 12 bases identical to TRBD1. This CDR3 region has 14 residues. CDR1 is KGHDR, CDR2 SFDVKD, per germline. Unmatched junction bases numbered 8, after V lost 9 bases and J lost 7 bases. In DNA, the CDR3 is TGTGCCACCCGGGCCGGGACAGGGGGCCTTGAAGCTTTCTTT. It is translated as CATRAGTGGLEAFF.

J is TRBJ2-3 and V is TRBV30; no definite D call. Germline V gene sequence: CDR1 GTSNPN, CDR2 SVGIG (reference sequence). V was shortened by 4 bases and J by 2 bases, with 16 bases between the two germline ends. The CDR3 runs 15 residues. CDR3 DNA sequence: TGTGCCTGGACCAATTCAGACTTACACACAGATACGCAGTATTTT. It translates to CAWTNSDLHTDTQYF. The full variable domain, in which reference TRBV30 and TRBJ2-3 provide the parts outside the CDR3, is SQTIHQWPATLVQPVGSPLSLECTVEGTSNPNLYWYRQAAGRGLQLLFYSVGIGQISSEVPQNLSASRPQDRQFILSSKKLLLSDSGFYLCAWTNSDLHTDTQYFGPGTRLTVL.

The CDR3 loop reads CASTIAGTRGVYEQFF. DNA of the CDR3: TGTGCCAGCACCATCGCCGGGACTAGAGGAGTTTATGAGCAGTTCTTC. This chain joins TRBV28 and TRBJ2-1; 8 bases align to TRBD2. The CDR3 loop spans 16 amino acids. Per germline, CDR1 MDHEN and CDR2 SYDVKM. Germline trimming cut 7 bases from V and 8 bases from J; bases unmatched to any gene: 16.

J is TRBJ2-2 and V is TRBV15; 7 nucleotides line up with TRBD2. Germline-derived CDR1 and CDR2 are LNHNV and YYDKDF (reference sequence). The V gene end was trimmed by 8 bases and the J gene end by 3 bases; junction bases not matched to a gene: 12. The CDR3 has 16 residues. The CDR3 sequence is CATGSASGVDTGELFF. CDR3 coding DNA: TGTGCCACCGGCTCGGCTAGCGGAGTCGACACCGGGGAGCTGTTTTTT.

The CDR3 coding sequence is TGTGCCAGCAGCACGCAACAGGAGGGGACCTACGAGCAGTACTTC. This gives the protein CASSTQQEGTYEQYF. The chain uses TRBV7-6 and TRBJ2-7, with D possibly matching TRBD2 (6 bases). The CDR3 runs 15 residues. Germline CDR1 reads SGHVS; CDR2 reads FNYEAQ. Trimming took 5 bases from V and 2 from J, leaving 16 bases between them.